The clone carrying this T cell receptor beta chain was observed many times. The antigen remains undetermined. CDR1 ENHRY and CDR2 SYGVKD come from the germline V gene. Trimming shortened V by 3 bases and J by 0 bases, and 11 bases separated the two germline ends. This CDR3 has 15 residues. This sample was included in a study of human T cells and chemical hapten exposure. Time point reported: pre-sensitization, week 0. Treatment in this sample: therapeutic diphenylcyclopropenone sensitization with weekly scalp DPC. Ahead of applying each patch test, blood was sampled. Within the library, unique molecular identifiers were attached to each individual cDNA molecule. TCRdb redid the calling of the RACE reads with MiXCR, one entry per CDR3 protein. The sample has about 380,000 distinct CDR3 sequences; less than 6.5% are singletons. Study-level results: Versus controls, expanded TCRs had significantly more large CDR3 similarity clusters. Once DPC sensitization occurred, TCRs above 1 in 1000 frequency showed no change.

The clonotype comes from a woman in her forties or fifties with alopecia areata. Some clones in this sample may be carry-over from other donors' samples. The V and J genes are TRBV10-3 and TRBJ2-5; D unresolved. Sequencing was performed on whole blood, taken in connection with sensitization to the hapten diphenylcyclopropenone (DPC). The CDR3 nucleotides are TGTGCCATCAGTGAAACAGATAGATACCAAGAGACCCAGTACTTC. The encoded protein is CAISETDRYQETQYF.